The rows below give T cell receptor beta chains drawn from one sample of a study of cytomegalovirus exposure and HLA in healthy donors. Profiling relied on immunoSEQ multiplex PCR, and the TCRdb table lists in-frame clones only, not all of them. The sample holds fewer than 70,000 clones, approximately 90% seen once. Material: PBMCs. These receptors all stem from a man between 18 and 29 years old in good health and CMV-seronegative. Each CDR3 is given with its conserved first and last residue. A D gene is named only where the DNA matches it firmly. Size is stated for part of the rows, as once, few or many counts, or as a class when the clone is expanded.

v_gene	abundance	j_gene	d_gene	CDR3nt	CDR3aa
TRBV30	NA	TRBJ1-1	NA	TGTGCCTGGAGTCGGCAGGAGGACACTGAAGCTTTCTTT	CAWSRQEDTEAFF
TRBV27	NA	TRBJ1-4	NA	TGTGCCAGCAGCAGAATTGCGGGGGCAAGTAATGAAAAACTGTTTTTT	CASSRIAGASNEKLFF
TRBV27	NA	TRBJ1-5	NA	TGTGCCAGCAGTTTAACGTTAGGCAATCAGCCCCAGCATTTT	CASSLTLGNQPQHF
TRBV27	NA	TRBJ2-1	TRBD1	TGTGCCAGCAGTTTAGCAGGGGGCAATGAGCAGTTCTTC	CASSLAGGNEQFF
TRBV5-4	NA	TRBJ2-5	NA	TGTGCCAGCAGCAGGGCCCCAGGGGTCGTGGAGACCCAGTACTTC	CASSRAPGVVETQYF
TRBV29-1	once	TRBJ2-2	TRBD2	TGCAGCGCCCAGACTAGCGGGAGTGTGTACGGGGAGCTGTTTTTT	CSAQTSGSVYGELFF
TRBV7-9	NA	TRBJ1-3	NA	TGTGCCAGCAGCACGGACAGCGGAAACACCATATATTTT	CASSTDSGNTIYF
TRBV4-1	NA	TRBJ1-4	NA	TGCGCCAGCAGCCTACAGGCTTACACTAATGAAAAACTGTTTTTT	CASSLQAYTNEKLFF
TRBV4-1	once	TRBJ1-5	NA	TGCGCCAGCAGCCAAACGGGGGACCCCTATAAGCCCCAGCATTTT	CASSQTGDPYKPQHF
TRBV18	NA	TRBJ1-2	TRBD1	TGTGCCAGCTCACGGCCGACAGGGAAGGGCCCGGATTTGGCTACTATGGACTACTATGGCTACACCTTC	CASSRPTGKGPDLATMDYYGYTF
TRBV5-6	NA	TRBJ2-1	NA	TGTGCCAGCAGCCCCCCGACAGGTATCAATGAGCAGTTCTTC	CASSPPTGINEQFF
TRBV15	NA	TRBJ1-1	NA	TGTGCCACCAGCAGGGACATCTCGAACACTGAAGCTTTCTTT	CATSRDISNTEAFF
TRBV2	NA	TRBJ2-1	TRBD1	TGTGCCAGCAGTTCTCGGGGACAGGGAGGACATGAGCAGTTCTTC	CASSSRGQGGHEQFF
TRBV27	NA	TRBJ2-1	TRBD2	TGTGCCAGCAGTTTCCCCGGACTAGACTACAATGAGCAGTTCTTC	CASSFPGLDYNEQFF
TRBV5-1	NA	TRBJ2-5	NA	TGCGCCAGCAGAGTGGAGGGGTGGGAGACCCAGTACTTC	CASRVEGWETQYF
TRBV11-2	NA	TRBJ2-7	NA	TGTGCCAGCAGCTTAGAACCGAGCTCCTACGAGCAGTACTTC	CASSLEPSSYEQYF
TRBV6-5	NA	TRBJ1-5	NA	TGTGCCAGCAGCCCTCGGGGGGGCAATCAGCCCCAGCATTTT	CASSPRGGNQPQHF
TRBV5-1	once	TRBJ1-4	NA	TGCGCCAGCAGCTTTCGGGACAAGCAGGGGAGCACTAATGAAAAACTGTTTTTT	CASSFRDKQGSTNEKLFF
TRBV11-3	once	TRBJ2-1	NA	TGTGCCAGCAGCTTATCGGATGAGCAGTTCTTC	CASSLSDEQFF
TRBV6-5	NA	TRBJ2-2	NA	TGTGCCAGCAGTCGAACAGGGACCGGGGAGCTGTTTTTT	CASSRTGTGELFF
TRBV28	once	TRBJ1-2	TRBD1	TGTGCCAGCAGAGGGGGCGGCTATGGCTACACCTTC	CASRGGGYGYTF
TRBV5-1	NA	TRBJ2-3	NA	TGCGCCAGCAGAGAGCCGGGACTGTACACAGATACGCAGTATTTT	CASREPGLYTDTQYF